A single sample gave rise to the 32 T cell receptor beta chains below, sequenced in a study of shared clonotypes between healthy human individuals. Generated by immunoSEQ multiplex PCR, the TCRdb table keeps only in-frame clones and is missing some. The top ten clones hold approximately 0.5% of a sample with some 1,100,000 clones, about 80% of them seen once. Sequenced: memory CD4+ T cells from PBMCs. The subset here: CD45RA-negative fraction. All receptors derive from a man aged 18 to 29 in good health. Some clones in this sample may be carry-over from other donors' samples.

J is TRBJ1-1 and V is TRBV21-1. TRBV21-1 is listed as a pseudogene. This CDR3 spans 15 amino acids. CDR3 residues: CASSKAGTGDTEAFF. The CDR3 bases are TGTGCCAGCAGCAAAGCGGGGACTGGGGACACTGAAGCTTTCTTT.

The gene calls are TRBV28 and TRBJ2-4; no clear D gene. With 5 bases removed from V and 1 base from J, the gap between germline ends came to 15 bases. This CDR3 has 16 amino acids. CDR1 and CDR2 from the germline V gene are MDHEN and SYDVKM. The CDR3 DNA reads as TGTGCCAGCAGTACGACCGGTTCCCGGGCCAAAAACATTCAGTACTTC. This codes for CASSTTGSRAKNIQYF.

The genes are TRBV2 and TRBJ2-6; the D is unclear. V lost 7 bases, J lost 0 bases, and 16 bases lay in between. This CDR3 comprises 17 residues. CDR1 is SNHLY and CDR2 is FYNNEI in the germline V gene. CDR3 sequence: CASMQIRPFSGANVLTF. As DNA, the CDR3 is TGTGCCAGCATGCAGATACGTCCTTTCTCTGGGGCCAACGTCCTGACTTTC.

The chain joins TRBV29-1 to TRBJ2-1; D is perhaps TRBD1 (5 bases). The length of the CDR3 is 16 residues. Germline lookup yields CDR1 SQVTM and CDR2 ANQGSEA. With 1 base removed from V and 1 base from J, the gap between germline ends came to 14 bases. The CDR3: CSVEGRAGISYNEQFF. CDR3 DNA sequence: TGCAGCGTTGAAGGCCGAGCAGGGATTTCCTACAATGAGCAGTTCTTC.

The chain links TRBV9 to TRBJ2-3, with 16 bases fitting TRBD2. The CDR3 spans 17 residues. V dropped 2 bases and J dropped 6; count of bases not matched to a gene: 6. CDR1 SGDLS and CDR2 YYNGEE come from the germline V gene. CDR3: CASSVPGLAGGQDTQYF. CDR3 in DNA: TGTGCCAGCAGCGTTCCGGGACTAGCGGGAGGGCAGGATACGCAGTATTTT.

This clone was seen more than once but under ten times. The CDR3 sequence: CASTEHGGIGEKLFF. In DNA form, the CDR3 reads TGTGCCAGCACCGAACACGGGGGGATAGGAGAAAAACTGTTTTTT. J is TRBJ1-4 and V is TRBV6-6; a possible D gene is TRBD1 (5 bases). This CDR3 has 15 residues. V gave up 7 bases and J gave up 8 bases, with 20 bases separating them. CDR1 and CDR2 (germline): MNHNY, SVGAGI (reference sequence).

This chain connects TRBV5-4 to TRBJ2-3, with D maybe TRBD1 (6 bases). CDR1 SGHNT and CDR2 YYREEE come from the germline V gene (reference sequence). The CDR3 runs 16 residues. V lost 4 bases to trimming and J lost 0 bases, with 15 bases between them. This CDR3 is CASSRGSRGSTDTQYF. The CDR3 region has the DNA TGTGCCAGCAGCCGTGGCTCCAGGGGTAGCACAGATACGCAGTATTTT.

The chain joins TRBV7-9 to TRBJ2-7; 14 bases line up with TRBD2. Germline CDR1 reads SEHNR; CDR2 reads FQNEAQ (reference sequence). After removal of 6 bases from V and 4 bases from J, the junction contained 5 bases not matched to a gene. CDR3 size: 15 residues. The CDR3 protein is CASSRTSGRMYEQYF. The CDR3 nucleotides read TGTGCCAGCAGTCGGACTAGCGGGAGGATGTACGAGCAGTACTTC.

There are a few counts of this clone. The rearrangement uses TRBV28 and TRBJ1-5; no reliable D call. Germline loops: CDR1 MDHEN, CDR2 SYDVKM. The CDR3 runs to 15 residues. Trimming left V 5 bases short and J 0 bases short, with 11 bases between. This chain's CDR3 is CASSPTEYSNQPQHF. The DNA for the CDR3 is TGTGCCAGCAGTCCCACAGAATATAGCAATCAGCCCCAGCATTTT.

V is TRBV6-6 and J is TRBJ1-3; the D is unclear. Trimming stripped 0 bases from V and 0 bases from J, with 6 bases between. Germline V gene data show CDR1 as MNHNY and CDR2 as SVGAGI (reference sequence). The CDR3 runs 15 residues. The DNA for the CDR3 is TGTGCCAGCAGTTACTCCCCGACCTCTGGAAACACCATATATTTT. Translating it yields CASSYSPTSGNTIYF.

CDR3 coding DNA: TGTGCCAGCAGCCTCCTTAGAAATACGCAGTATTTT. Translation gives CASSLLRNTQYF. This chain links TRBV28 with TRBJ2-3; D is unresolved. Germline assignment: CDR1 MDHEN and CDR2 SYDVKM. With 6 bases removed from V and 7 bases from J, the gap between germline ends came to 11 bases. This CDR3 comprises 12 residues.

The chain recombines TRBV5-8 with TRBJ1-4; D unclear. In germline, CDR1 is SGHTS, CDR2 YDEGEE. This CDR3 has 19 amino acids. Trimming removed 5 bases at V and 0 bases at J, with 23 bases between. Here the CDR3 reads CASRGYFPFSSATNEKLFF. Here the CDR3 DNA reads TGTGCCAGCAGGGGTTACTTCCCCTTCTCCAGTGCAACTAATGAAAAACTGTTTTTT.

With regard to this clone: The same CDR3 also results from other DNA sequences found in this sample. This chain joins TRBV6-5 and TRBJ1-2; the D is unclear. Germline assignment: CDR1 MNHEY and CDR2 SVGAGI. Trimming pared 5 bases from V and 5 bases from J, leaving 12 bases between. The CDR3 consists of 13 residues. The CDR3 loop reads CASSPSGGYGYTF. The DNA of the CDR3 is TGTGCCAGCAGTCCGAGCGGCGGGTATGGCTACACCTTC.

The chain links TRBV2 to TRBJ1-5; D might be TRBD1 (5 bases). Germline CDR1 and CDR2: SNHLY and FYNNEI. V was cut by 8 bases and J by 5 bases, with 16 bases left in between. This CDR3 is 14 amino acids long. This CDR3 reads CASSGTSRYQPQHF. The CDR3 DNA follows: TGTGCCAGCTCGGGGACGTCTCGGTATCAGCCCCAGCATTTT.

The J gene is TRBJ1-5, the V gene TRBV28; D is perhaps TRBD1 (5 bases). With 6 bases removed from V and 7 bases from J, the gap between germline ends came to 13 bases. This CDR3 has 13 amino acids. Per the germline V gene, CDR1 is MDHEN and CDR2 is SYDVKM. CDR3 in amino acids: CASSPFGDQPQHF. The CDR3 DNA reads TGTGCCAGCAGCCCCTTTGGGGACCAGCCCCAGCATTTT.

The genes are TRBV18 and TRBJ2-2, with 14 nucleotides matching TRBD2. There are 16 residues in the CDR3. V lost 5 bases and J lost 3; bases outside the gene matches: 2. Per germline, CDR1 KGHSH and CDR2 LQKENI. The CDR3: CASSGTSGSDTGELFF. For the CDR3, the DNA is TGTGCCAGCTCAGGGACTAGCGGGAGTGACACCGGGGAGCTGTTTTTT. The full variable domain, with the rest looked up from reference TRBV18 and TRBJ2-2, is NAGVMQNPRHLVRRRGQEARLRCSPMKGHSHVYWYRQLPEEGLKFMVYLQKENIIDESGMPKERFSAEFPKEGPSILRIQQVVRGDSAAYFCASSGTSGSDTGELFFGEGSRLTVL.

The rearrangement links TRBV6-6 to TRBJ2-7; D may be TRBD2 (6 bases). V lost 6 bases and J 0 bases, leaving 12 bases between the germline ends. This CDR3 contains 14 residues. Germline V gene lookup returns CDR1 MNHNY and CDR2 SVGAGI (reference sequence). CDR3 sequence: CASRKGLGSYEQYF. The CDR3 bases are TGTGCCAGCAGAAAGGGACTTGGCTCCTACGAGCAGTACTTC.

The rearrangement links TRBV30 to TRBJ2-1; 11 bases map to TRBD2. V shed 4 bases, J shed 8 bases, and the junction held 10 bases outside the gene matches. The CDR3 length is 15 residues. CDR1 GTSNPN and CDR2 SVGIG come from the germline V gene (reference sequence). The CDR3 nucleotides read TGTGCCTGGACCCGTAGCGGGAGGGCCGGGGATGAGCAGTTCTTC. It encodes CAWTRSGRAGDEQFF.

The rearrangement joins TRBV27 to TRBJ2-5; D is perhaps TRBD2 (5 bases). The germline V and J ends were trimmed by 3 bases and 7 bases, with 12 bases remaining between them. Germline-derived CDR1 and CDR2 are MNHEY and SMNVEV (reference sequence). The CDR3 length is 13 residues. The CDR3 region is CASSFAREGTQYF. Here the CDR3 DNA reads TGTGCCAGCAGTTTCGCCCGCGAGGGGACCCAGTACTTC.

The chain is built from TRBV13 and TRBJ1-2, with D maybe TRBD1 (6 bases). V was shortened by 5 bases and J by 4 bases, with 23 bases between the two germline ends. The CDR3 totals 17 residues. Germline V gives CDR1 PRHDT, CDR2 FYEKMQ (reference sequence). In nucleotides, the CDR3 is TGTGCCAGCAGCCCGAGTGGAGTCAGGGGCAACATCTATGGCTACACCTTC. Amino acid sequence: CASSPSGVRGNIYGYTF.

The rearrangement joins TRBV21-1 to TRBJ1-2. TRBV21-1 is marked as a pseudogene. The CDR3 covers 14 residues. The CDR3 loop reads CASSHKEGGSGYTF. For the CDR3, the DNA is TGTGCCAGCAGCCATAAGGAGGGGGGCTCTGGCTACACCTTC.

This chain links TRBV5-5 with TRBJ2-3, with 8 bases matching TRBD2. Germline V gives CDR1 SGHKS, CDR2 YYEKEE (reference sequence). Trimming cost V 1 base and J 5 bases; bases outside gene matches: 6. The CDR3 covers 15 residues. The CDR3 loop is CASSLSSGRKDTQYF. The CDR3, as DNA: TGTGCCAGCAGCTTGTCCAGCGGGAGAAAAGATACGCAGTATTTT.

The V call is TRBV7-2, the J call TRBJ2-7; TRBD2 matches 13 bases. Germline CDR1 reads SGHTA; CDR2 reads FQGNSA. The CDR3 sequence is 16 residues long. After removal of 5 bases from V and 3 bases from J, the junction contained 7 bases not matched to a gene. The CDR3 here is CASSPRTSGSIYEQYF. Written as DNA, the CDR3 is TGTGCCAGCAGCCCTCGGACTAGCGGGAGTATCTACGAGCAGTACTTC.

The genes are TRBV7-2 and TRBJ1-4; unclear D gene. The V gene lost 5 bases and the J gene lost 3 bases, with 13 bases spanning the gap. Looked up from germline, CDR1 is SGHTA and CDR2 is FQGNSA. The CDR3 consists of 15 residues. CDR3 protein: CASSPFPVPNEKLFF. The DNA of the CDR3 is TGTGCCAGCAGCCCCTTCCCGGTCCCTAATGAAAAACTGTTTTTT. The entire variable domain, with the rest obtained from reference TRBV7-2 and TRBJ1-4, is as follows: GAGVSQSPSNKVTEKGKDVELRCDPISGHTALYWYRQSLGQGLEFLIYFQGNSAPDKSGLPSDRFSAERTGGSVSTLTIQRTQQEDSAVYLCASSPFPVPNEKLFFGSGTQLSVL.

The V call is TRBV2, the J call TRBJ2-6, with D uncertain. Germline loops: CDR1 SNHLY, CDR2 FYNNEI. V was pared by 7 bases and J by 1 base, with 8 bases between. The CDR3 runs 14 residues. This CDR3 is CASTQWSGANVLTF. The DNA of the CDR3 is TGTGCCAGCACTCAGTGGTCTGGGGCCAACGTCCTGACTTTC.

This chain joins TRBV2 and TRBJ2-5; D gene ambiguous. The CDR3 contains 12 residues. Germline V lookup: CDR1 SNHLY, CDR2 FYNNEI. V lost 3 bases and J 4 bases, leaving 6 bases between the germline ends. CDR3 sequence reads: CASSDNTETQYF. The CDR3 DNA is TGTGCCAGCAGTGACAATACAGAGACCCAGTACTTC.

A single count supports this clone. The J gene is TRBJ1-2, the V gene TRBV6-5, with D possibly being TRBD1 (5 bases). In germline, CDR1 is MNHEY, CDR2 SVGAGI. The CDR3 totals 14 residues. Trimming cost V 4 bases and J 3 bases, with 12 bases left between them. The CDR3 reads CASSSMTVDYGYTF. The CDR3 nucleotides read TGTGCCAGCAGTTCGATGACAGTCGACTATGGCTACACCTTC.

The chain uses TRBV5-1 and TRBJ1-5; D gene unclear. The CDR3 length is 13 residues. V was shortened by 3 bases and J by 2 bases, with 6 bases between the two germline ends. Germline V gene data show CDR1 as SGHRS and CDR2 as YFSETQ. The CDR3 DNA is TGCGCCAGCAGCTCGGAGGGCAATCAGCCCCAGCATTTT. Residues: CASSSEGNQPQHF. Full variable domain (missing parts from reference TRBV5-1 and TRBJ1-5): KAGVTQTPRYLIKTRGQQVTLSCSPISGHRSVSWYQQTPGQGLQFLFEYFSETQRNKGNFPGRFSGRQFSNSRSEMNVSTLELGDSALYLCASSSEGNQPQHFGDGTRLSIL.

This clone was detected only once. V is TRBV6-5 and J is TRBJ1-2; 10 bases are shared with TRBD1. The CDR3 is 15 residues long. V lost 5 bases and J lost 4; bases outside the gene matches: 7. Germline V gives CDR1 MNHEY, CDR2 SVGAGI. This CDR3 is CASSLAGTGVYGYTF. CDR3 nucleotides: TGTGCCAGCAGTCTGGCCGGGACAGGGGTCTATGGCTACACCTTC.

The chain carries TRBV15 and TRBJ2-6, with a possible D match to TRBD1 (5 bases). Germline assignment: CDR1 LNHNV and CDR2 YYDKDF (reference sequence). The V end lost 0 bases, the J end lost 0 bases, and 18 bases lay between the germline ends. This CDR3 is built from 20 residues. The CDR3, as DNA: TGTGCCACCAGCAGAGATTTGGTGGGGCTCTCTAGCTCTGGGGCCAACGTCCTGACTTTC. As protein: CATSRDLVGLSSSGANVLTF. The full variable domain, with the rest looked up from reference TRBV15 and TRBJ2-6, is DAMVIQNPRYQVTQFGKPVTLSCSQTLNHNVMYWYQQKSSQAPKLLFHYYDKDFNNEADTPDNFQSRRPNTSFCFLDIRSPGLGDTAMYLCATSRDLVGLSSSGANVLTFGAGSRLTVL.

The chain carries TRBV7-3 and TRBJ2-1; 9 positions match TRBD2. Germline V gene lookup returns CDR1 SGHTA and CDR2 FQGTGA. V lost 5 bases, J lost 7 bases, and 6 bases stayed unmatched. This CDR3 spans 14 amino acids. The CDR3 DNA reads as TGTGCCAGCAGCGTAGCGGGAGTGGGGAATGAGCAGTTCTTC. This codes for CASSVAGVGNEQFF.

The gene calls are TRBV18 and TRBJ1-2, with D perhaps matching TRBD1 (5 bases). This CDR3 has 13 amino acids. CDR1 and CDR2 (germline): KGHSH, LQKENI. Trimming stripped 3 bases from V and 1 base from J, with 6 bases between. CDR3 in DNA: TGTGCCAGCTCACCCAGGGATAACTATGGCTACACCTTC. This translates into CASSPRDNYGYTF.